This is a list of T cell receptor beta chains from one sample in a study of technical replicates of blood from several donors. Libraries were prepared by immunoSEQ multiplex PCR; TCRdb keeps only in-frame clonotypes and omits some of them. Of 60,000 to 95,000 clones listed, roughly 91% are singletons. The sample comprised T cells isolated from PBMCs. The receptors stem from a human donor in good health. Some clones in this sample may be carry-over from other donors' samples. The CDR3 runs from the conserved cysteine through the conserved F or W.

CDR3 protein: CASSTEGTTNTGELFF
J gene: TRBJ2-2
CDR3 length: 16
V gene: TRBV7-9

CDR3 protein: CASSFGRDPQETQYF
J gene: TRBJ2-5
CDR3 length: 15
V gene: TRBV7-9

CDR3 protein: CARGQNRSPLHF
J gene: TRBJ1-6
CDR3 length: 12
V gene: TRBV6-5

CDR3 protein: CASRRLAGTGELFF
J gene: TRBJ2-2
CDR3 length: 14
V gene: TRBV4-1

CDR3 protein: CATSSRGKGNTEAFF
J gene: TRBJ1-1
CDR3 length: 15
V gene: TRBV15

CDR3 protein: CASSSAGVRPDTQYF
J gene: TRBJ2-3
CDR3 length: 15
V gene: TRBV7-9

CDR3 protein: CASSHGTVDNEQFF
J gene: TRBJ2-1
CDR3 length: 14
V gene: TRBV5-1

CDR3 protein: CASSLAGSGYGYTF
J gene: TRBJ1-2
CDR3 length: 14
V gene: TRBV5-4

CDR3 protein: CASSSLDRDNTDTQYF
J gene: TRBJ2-3
CDR3 length: 16
V gene: TRBV7-9

CDR3 protein: CASSRGDTQYF
J gene: TRBJ2-3
CDR3 length: 11
V gene: TRBV4-1

CDR3 protein: CASSFLGTGAYEQYF
J gene: TRBJ2-7
CDR3 length: 15
V gene: TRBV7-2

CDR3 protein: CASSWGTGEYEKLFF
J gene: TRBJ1-4
CDR3 length: 15
V gene: TRBV11-2

CDR3 protein: CASSPPDRGDTGELFF
J gene: TRBJ2-2
CDR3 length: 16
V gene: TRBV5-1

CDR3 protein: CASSELETSGYTGELFF
J gene: TRBJ2-2
CDR3 length: 17
V gene: TRBV25-1

CDR3 protein: CASKEAGYTF
J gene: TRBJ1-2
CDR3 length: 10
V gene: TRBV2

CDR3 protein: CAWSGQIVSNTEAFF
J gene: TRBJ1-1
CDR3 length: 15
V gene: TRBV30

CDR3 protein: CASSGSGTGKETQYF
J gene: TRBJ2-5
CDR3 length: 15
V gene: TRBV10-1

CDR3 protein: CASSPGTSNYEQYF
J gene: TRBJ2-7
CDR3 length: 14
V gene: TRBV28

CDR3 protein: CASSWGQGASTGELFF
J gene: TRBJ2-2
CDR3 length: 16
V gene: TRBV5-4

CDR3 protein: CAVFPREQANTEAFF
J gene: TRBJ1-1
CDR3 length: 15
V gene: TRBV6-5

CDR3 protein: CASSILTSGEQFF
J gene: TRBJ2-1
CDR3 length: 13
V gene: TRBV28

CDR3 protein: CASSTTSGAETQYF
J gene: TRBJ2-5
CDR3 length: 14
V gene: TRBV5-6

CDR3 protein: CASSIVGGGTGELFF
J gene: TRBJ2-2
CDR3 length: 15
V gene: TRBV19

CDR3 protein: CASSPPGGGLVVEAFF
J gene: TRBJ1-1
CDR3 length: 16
V gene: TRBV5-1

CDR3 protein: CAISESTRGDQPQHF
J gene: TRBJ1-5
CDR3 length: 15
V gene: TRBV10-3

CDR3 protein: CASSFPLRGYGYTF
J gene: TRBJ1-2
CDR3 length: 14
V gene: TRBV28

CDR3 protein: CSARTGGSYNEQFF
J gene: TRBJ2-1
CDR3 length: 14
V gene: TRBV29-1

CDR3 protein: CASSSGEIDTEAFF
J gene: TRBJ1-1
CDR3 length: 14
V gene: TRBV5-1

CDR3 protein: CASSLGSSGSIYEQYF
J gene: TRBJ2-7
CDR3 length: 16
V gene: TRBV7-8

CDR3 protein: CASSLGGQGVSGYTF
J gene: TRBJ1-2
CDR3 length: 15
V gene: TRBV5-1

CDR3 protein: CASSIGLWGQEDYGYTF
J gene: TRBJ1-2
CDR3 length: 17
V gene: TRBV19

CDR3 protein: CASSLARREISYEQYF
J gene: TRBJ2-7
CDR3 length: 16
V gene: TRBV5-1

CDR3 protein: CASRANKGREGPDEQFF
J gene: TRBJ2-1
CDR3 length: 17
V gene: TRBV7-2

CDR3 protein: CASKPQGAMVYTGELFF
J gene: TRBJ2-2
CDR3 length: 17
V gene: TRBV19

CDR3 protein: CASSDRGTHYYSGANVLTF
J gene: TRBJ2-6
CDR3 length: 19
V gene: TRBV7-2

CDR3 protein: CASGQDLSYNEQFF
J gene: TRBJ2-1
CDR3 length: 14
V gene: TRBV6-1

CDR3 protein: CASRGGQFVYQPQHF
J gene: TRBJ1-5
CDR3 length: 15
V gene: TRBV19

CDR3 protein: CASSLYPTGDEQYF
J gene: TRBJ2-7
CDR3 length: 14
V gene: TRBV28

CDR3 protein: CSVDGLAGFTDTQYF
J gene: TRBJ2-3
CDR3 length: 15
V gene: TRBV29-1

CDR3 protein: CASSQDHLGPRGQPQHF
J gene: TRBJ1-5
CDR3 length: 17
V gene: TRBV4-1

CDR3 protein: CAWEAGSAEAFF
J gene: TRBJ1-1
CDR3 length: 12
V gene: TRBV30

CDR3 protein: CASSSTRQGWTDTQYF
J gene: TRBJ2-3
CDR3 length: 16
V gene: TRBV27

CDR3 protein: CAISESKGTPNTEAFF
J gene: TRBJ1-1
CDR3 length: 16
V gene: TRBV10-3

CDR3 protein: CASSSLSGTGADTQYF
J gene: TRBJ2-3
CDR3 length: 16
V gene: TRBV11-2

CDR3 protein: CASSSWLDRRQYF
J gene: TRBJ2-7
CDR3 length: 13
V gene: TRBV27

CDR3 protein: CASSAQGTEYNEQFF
J gene: TRBJ2-1
CDR3 length: 15
V gene: TRBV7-9

CDR3 protein: CASSYRVAGVNEKLFF
J gene: TRBJ1-4
CDR3 length: 16
V gene: TRBV6-6

CDR3 protein: CASSLKGGMNTEAFF
J gene: TRBJ1-1
CDR3 length: 15
V gene: TRBV5-1

CDR3 protein: CSAFSEDRGNYGYTF
J gene: TRBJ1-2
CDR3 length: 15
V gene: TRBV29-1

CDR3 protein: CASSVEGDPDTQYF
J gene: TRBJ2-3
CDR3 length: 14
V gene: TRBV9

CDR3 protein: CSVAGGGETQYF
J gene: TRBJ2-5
CDR3 length: 12
V gene: TRBV29-1

CDR3 protein: CASSPGETYEKLFF
J gene: TRBJ1-4
CDR3 length: 14
V gene: TRBV18

CDR3 protein: CAKMADEQFF
J gene: TRBJ2-1
CDR3 length: 10
V gene: TRBV19

CDR3 protein: CASSLGQINEKLFF
J gene: TRBJ1-4
CDR3 length: 14
V gene: TRBV28

CDR3 protein: CASSQDGQGNSPLHF
J gene: TRBJ1-6
CDR3 length: 15
V gene: TRBV4-1